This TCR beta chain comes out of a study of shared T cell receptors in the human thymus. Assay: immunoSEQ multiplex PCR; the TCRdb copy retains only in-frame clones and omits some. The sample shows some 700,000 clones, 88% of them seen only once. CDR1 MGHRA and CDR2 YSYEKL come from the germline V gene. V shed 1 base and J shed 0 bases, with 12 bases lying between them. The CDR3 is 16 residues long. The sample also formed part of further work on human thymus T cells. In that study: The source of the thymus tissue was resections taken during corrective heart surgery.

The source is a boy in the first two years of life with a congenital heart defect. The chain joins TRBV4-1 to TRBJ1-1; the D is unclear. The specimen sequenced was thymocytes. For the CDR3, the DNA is TGCGCCAGCAGCCAAGTAGGAGGCCTAATGAACACTGAAGCTTTCTTT. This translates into CASSQVGGLMNTEAFF.